This is a list of T cell receptor beta chains from one sample in a study of blood T cells in healthy people across ages. TCRdb called the 5' RACE reads again in MiXCR, with one record for every CDR3 protein. Of roughly 900,000 distinct CDR3 sequences in the sample, 48% were seen once. The sequenced sample was blood. These receptors were collected from a man aged 25-45 years in good health. CDR3s include the opening cysteine and the closing phenylalanine or tryptophan. D genes are given only for firm matches. Only part of the rows carry a size: once, few, many, or a class if the clone is expanded.

>TRBJ2-7|TRBV25-1|TRBD2|NA
CASSELGSASGNYEQYF
TGTGCCAGCAGTGAATTAGGATCGGCTAGCGGTAACTACGAGCAGTACTTC
>TRBJ2-7|TRBV29-1|NA|many
CSVGSASYEQYF
TGCAGCGTTGGCTCGGCGTCCTACGAGCAGTACTTC
>TRBJ1-2|TRBV12-3/TRBV12-4|NA|NA
CASSRGRSYTF
TGTGCCAGCAGCCGAGGTAGGAGCTACACCTTC
>TRBJ1-1|TRBV12-3/TRBV12-4|NA|NA
CASSWGEASTEAFF
TGTGCCAGCAGTTGGGGGGAAGCGTCCACTGAAGCTTTCTTT
>TRBJ1-6|TRBV20-1|NA|NA
CSAVRAVNSPLHF
TGCAGTGCCGTACGGGCCGTGAATTCACCCCTCCACTTT
>TRBJ2-3|TRBV6-6|NA|few
CATSPGSDTQYF
TGTGCCACCAGCCCGGGCTCAGATACGCAGTATTTT
>TRBJ1-4|TRBV20-1|TRBD1|NA
CSADRDRGRFNEKLFF
TGCAGTGCTGACCGGGACAGGGGGCGATTTAATGAAAAACTGTTTTTT
>TRBJ1-5|TRBV12-3/TRBV12-4|TRBD1|NA
CASSFGTDQPQHF
TGTGCCAGCAGTTTCGGGACAGACCAGCCCCAGCATTTT
>TRBJ2-5|TRBV30|NA|many
CAWTTGLSETQYF
TGTGCCTGGACTACAGGATTAAGCGAGACCCAGTACTTC
>TRBJ1-5|TRBV12-3/TRBV12-4|NA|NA
CASSGAGALSNQPQHF
TGTGCCAGCAGCGGCGCAGGGGCCCTTAGCAATCAGCCCCAGCATTTT
>TRBJ2-7|TRBV28|NA|NA
CASSPSTGSHEQYF
TGTGCCAGCAGTCCATCTACAGGGTCCCACGAGCAGTACTTC
>TRBJ2-3|TRBV5-6|TRBD2|NA
CASSAYGLAEDTQYF
TGTGCCAGCAGCGCCTACGGACTAGCGGAAGATACGCAGTATTTT
>TRBJ1-5|TRBV6-2/TRBV6-3|NA|NA
CASSYLAGQPQHF
TGTGCCAGCAGTTATCTGGCCGGTCAGCCCCAGCATTTT
>TRBJ2-3|TRBV6-4|TRBD2|NA
CASSDCHISGGGWSDTQYF
TGTGCCAGCAGTGACTGTCACATAAGCGGGGGAGGATGGTCAGATACGCAGTATTTT
>TRBJ2-1|TRBV5-1|NA|few
CASSLVRSDFEQFF
TGCGCCAGCAGCTTGGTTCGATCGGACTTCGAGCAGTTCTTC
>TRBJ2-1|TRBV28|TRBD2|NA
CASSLGGLAGRGEQFF
TGTGCCAGCAGTTTAGGGGGACTAGCGGGAAGGGGTGAGCAGTTCTTC
>TRBJ2-3|TRBV11-2|NA|NA
CASSSGASRVTDTQYF
TGTGCCAGCAGCTCAGGTGCGTCCCGGGTTACAGATACGCAGTATTTT
>TRBJ2-7|TRBV5-6|NA|few
CASSLAFTYEQYF
TGTGCCAGCAGCTTGGCTTTCACCTACGAGCAGTACTTC
>TRBJ2-5|TRBV11-2|NA|NA
CASSVGTLSNGETQYF
TGTGCCAGCAGCGTAGGGACTCTATCGAATGGGGAGACCCAGTACTTC
>TRBJ2-1|TRBV6-2/TRBV6-3|NA|NA
CASSYIAEVLSDNEQFF
TGTGCCAGCAGTTATATAGCTGAAGTGCTCTCCGACAATGAGCAGTTCTTC
>TRBJ2-3|TRBV2|NA|NA
CASRPQGINSDTQYF
TGTGCCAGCAGGCCGCAGGGGATAAACTCAGATACGCAGTATTTT
>TRBJ2-5|TRBV7-2|NA|many
CASSLPGVETQYF
TGTGCCAGCAGCTTACCGGGTGTGGAGACCCAGTACTTC
>TRBJ1-5|TRBV27|NA|NA
CASRPGGSNNQPQHF
TGTGCCAGCCGCCCCGGGGGGTCGAACAATCAGCCCCAGCATTTT
>TRBJ2-7|TRBV27|NA|NA
CASTPYLGSHEQYF
TGTGCCAGCACCCCTTATCTCGGGAGCCACGAGCAGTACTTC
>TRBJ2-5|TRBV9|NA|NA
CASSVGLSQETQYF
TGTGCCAGCAGCGTTGGACTCTCTCAGGAGACCCAGTACTTC
>TRBJ1-4|TRBV15|NA|few
CATSRGTENEKLFF
TGTGCCACCAGCAGAGGGACGGAGAATGAAAAACTGTTTTTT
>TRBJ1-5|TRBV19|NA|NA
CASSWFGNQPQHF
TGTGCCAGTAGTTGGTTCGGGAATCAGCCCCAGCATTTT
>TRBJ1-1|TRBV11-3|NA|NA
CASSGPTGPTEAFF
TGTGCCAGCAGCGGGCCGACAGGCCCCACTGAAGCTTTCTTT
>TRBJ2-7|TRBV6-5|NA|NA
CASSYWDGFSYEQYF
TGTGCCAGCAGTTACTGGGACGGCTTTTCCTACGAGCAGTACTTC
>TRBJ2-3|TRBV7-2|NA|NA
CASSLEAGAGYTQYF
TGTGCCAGCAGCTTAGAGGCGGGGGCCGGTTATACGCAGTATTTT
>TRBJ2-5|TRBV2|TRBD2|few
CASIERGQETQYF
TGTGCCAGCATCGAGCGGGGGCAAGAGACCCAGTACTTC
>TRBJ2-2|TRBV4-2|TRBD2|NA
CASSVSGGGTGELFF
TGTGCCAGCAGCGTTAGCGGGGGGGGCACCGGGGAGCTGTTTTTT
>TRBJ1-1|TRBV20-1|NA|NA
CSASKPRGDSTEAFF
TGCAGTGCTAGTAAGCCCCGCGGGGATAGCACTGAAGCTTTCTTT